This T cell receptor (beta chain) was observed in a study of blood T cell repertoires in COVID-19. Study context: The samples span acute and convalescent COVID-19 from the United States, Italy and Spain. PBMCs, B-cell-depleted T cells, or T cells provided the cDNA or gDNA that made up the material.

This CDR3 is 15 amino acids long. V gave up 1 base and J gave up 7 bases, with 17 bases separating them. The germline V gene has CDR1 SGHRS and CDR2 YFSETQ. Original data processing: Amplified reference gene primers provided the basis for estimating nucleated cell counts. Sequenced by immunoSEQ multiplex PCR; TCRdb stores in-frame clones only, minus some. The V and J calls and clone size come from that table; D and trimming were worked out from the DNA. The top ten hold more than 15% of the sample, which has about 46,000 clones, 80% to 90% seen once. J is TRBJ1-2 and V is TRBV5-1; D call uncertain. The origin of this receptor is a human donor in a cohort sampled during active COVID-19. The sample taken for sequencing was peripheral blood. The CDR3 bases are TGCGCCAGCAGCTTGACGGGTGAGCTTTTAAGTGGCTACACCTTC. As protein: CASSLTGELLSGYTF.